These 14 T cell receptor beta chains share one sample of origin, sequenced in a study of brain T cells in children with intractable seizures. Sequencing used immunoSEQ multiplex PCR; TCRdb keeps in-frame clones, though not all of them. Of around 100,000 clones in the sample, around 94% are singletons; the top ten hold 3.8%. This material consisted of peripheral blood, taken at surgery. All receptors come from a boy younger than two with hemimegalencephaly and intractable seizures.

This chain uses TRBV13 with TRBJ2-7, with 11 bases that match TRBD1. J lost 3 bases, V lost 3 bases, and 7 bases had no gene match. Germline CDR1 is PRHDT and CDR2 is FYEKMQ (reference sequence). CDR3 length equals 16 residues. CDR3 in amino acids: CASSFLSGTGGYEQYF. In nucleotides, the CDR3 is TGTGCCAGCAGCTTCCTATCGGGGACAGGGGGCTACGAGCAGTACTTC.

This sequence joins TRBV29-1 and TRBJ2-5; perhaps TRBD1 as D (6 bases). This CDR3 comprises 14 residues. Germline V gene data show CDR1 as SQVTM and CDR2 as ANQGSEA. V lost 4 bases and J 5 bases, leaving 17 bases between the germline ends. CDR3 residues: CSVGGGRGSETQYF. The CDR3 bases are TGCAGCGTTGGAGGGGGACGGGGTTCGGAGACCCAGTACTTC. The full variable domain, completed using reference TRBV29-1 and TRBJ2-5, is SAVISQKPSRDICQRGTSLTIQCQVDSQVTMMFWYRQQPGQSLTLIATANQGSEATYESGFVIDKFPISRPNLTFSTLTVSNMSPEDSSIYLCSVGGGRGSETQYFGPGTRLLVL.

The V call is TRBV19, the J call TRBJ1-5, with D unresolved. Trimming shortened V by 8 bases and J by 1 base, and 9 bases separated the two germline ends. Germline CDR1 LNHDA, CDR2 SQIVND (reference sequence). The CDR3 runs to 13 residues. The CDR3 DNA sequence: TGTGCCAGTGCCCGCGGGAGCAATCAGCCCCAGCATTTT. Encoded protein: CASARGSNQPQHF.

The chain carries TRBV11-2 and TRBJ1-4; 9 bases fit TRBD1. The trim removed 5 bases at V and 4 bases at J, leaving 5 bases unmatched. Looked up from germline, CDR1 is SGHAT and CDR2 is FQNNGV. The CDR3 runs 15 residues. CDR3 sequence reads: CASSTRQGGNEKLFF. The DNA for the CDR3 is TGTGCCAGCAGCACCCGACAGGGGGGTAATGAAAAACTGTTTTTT.

The chain couples TRBV7-2 to TRBJ1-5, with TRBD1 as a possible D gene (5 bases). CDR1 SGHTA and CDR2 FQGNSA come from the germline V gene. V gave up 1 base and J gave up 5 bases, with 18 bases separating them. The length of the CDR3 is 17 residues. In DNA, the CDR3 is TGTGCCAGCAGCTTAGGGGGCGGCTGGGGAGCCCATCAGCCCCAGCATTTT. This codes for CASSLGGGWGAHQPQHF.

The rearrangement links TRBV6-2 or TRBV6-3 to TRBJ2-3; 8 nucleotides agree with TRBD2. The V segment lost 5 bases and the J segment 7 bases; nucleotides outside the gene matches: 11. CDR1 is MNHEY and CDR2 is SVGEGT in the germline V gene. The CDR3 length is 15 residues. CDR3 amino acids: CASSTTLAGGHTQYF. The CDR3 nucleotides read TGTGCCAGCAGTACTACCCTAGCGGGCGGACATACGCAGTATTTT.

The J gene is TRBJ2-3, the V gene TRBV7-3; D could derive from TRBD1 or TRBD2 (5 bases each). Between the trimmed V and J ends, which lost 5 bases and 0 bases, there was a span of 15 bases. Germline lookup yields CDR1 SGHTA and CDR2 FQGTGA. This CDR3 contains 16 residues. CDR3 sequence reads: CASSEGWAASTDTQYF. The CDR3 DNA reads TGTGCCAGCAGCGAGGGGTGGGCAGCTAGCACAGATACGCAGTATTTT.

The gene calls are TRBV6-2 or TRBV6-3 and TRBJ2-7; the match to TRBD1 covers 10 bases. Germline V gene lookup returns CDR1 MNHEY and CDR2 SVGEGT. Trimming removed 0 bases from V and 4 bases from J; junction bases left unmatched: 9. The CDR3 covers 17 residues. This chain's CDR3 is CASSYSTGTGADYEQYF. The CDR3 nucleotides read TGTGCCAGCAGTTACTCAACCGGGACAGGGGCCGATTACGAGCAGTACTTC.

This chain joins TRBV28 and TRBJ2-7; 7 positions match TRBD1. V dropped 6 bases and J dropped 4; count of bases not matched to a gene: 9. The germline gives CDR1 MDHEN, CDR2 SYDVKM. The CDR3 is made up of 14 amino acids. The CDR3 DNA is TGTGCCAGCAGATCACCGAGGGGGCTTTACGAGCAGTACTTC. This translates into CASRSPRGLYEQYF.

This chain links TRBV6-1 with TRBJ2-1; 7 nucleotides align to TRBD2. This CDR3 spans 17 amino acids. Germline trimming cut 0 bases from V and 8 bases from J; bases unmatched to any gene: 13. In germline, CDR1 is MNHNS, CDR2 SASEGT. CDR3: CASSEAAAELRGDEQFF. CDR3 bases: TGTGCCAGCAGTGAAGCGGCGGCGGAGCTCCGGGGGGATGAGCAGTTCTTC.

The rearrangement uses TRBV7-8 and TRBJ2-1; D is possibly TRBD1 or TRBD2 (5 bases each). V was shortened by 2 bases and J by 1 base, with 15 bases between the two germline ends. The germline gives CDR1 SGHVS, CDR2 FQNEAQ. There are 17 residues in the CDR3. CDR3 region: CASSLLVRDESYNEQFF. CDR3 in DNA: TGTGCCAGCAGCTTATTAGTACGGGACGAATCCTACAATGAGCAGTTCTTC.

The J gene is TRBJ1-1, the V gene TRBV6-6; D may be TRBD1 (6 bases). Germline-derived CDR1 and CDR2 are MNHNY and SVGAGI (reference sequence). The CDR3 contains 18 residues. V shed 5 bases and J shed 1 base, with 23 bases lying between them. CDR3 residues: CASSPLGGGRRKNTEAFF. The CDR3, as DNA: TGTGCCAGCAGTCCGCTTGGGGGGGGCCGCCGAAAGAACACTGAAGCTTTCTTT.

The genes are TRBV15 and TRBJ1-5; 9 positions agree with TRBD1. Germline V gives CDR1 LNHNV, CDR2 YYDKDF (reference sequence). The CDR3 sequence is 15 residues long. The junction had 7 bases not matched to a gene; V was cut back by 6 bases and J by 4 bases. The CDR3 reads CATRWGQGVNQPQHF. The DNA for the CDR3 is TGTGCCACCAGGTGGGGACAGGGAGTAAATCAGCCCCAGCATTTT. The variable domain in full, completed from reference TRBV15 and TRBJ1-5, reads DAMVIQNPRYQVTQFGKPVTLSCSQTLNHNVMYWYQQKSSQAPKLLFHYYDKDFNNEADTPDNFQSRRPNTSFCFLDIRSPGLGDTAMYLCATRWGQGVNQPQHFGDGTRLSIL.

This rearrangement joins TRBV1 to TRBJ2-5; TRBD2 is the table's D call, not checked against the DNA. TRBV1 is an annotated pseudogene. The CDR3 sequence is 21 residues long. CDR3 in DNA: TGCACCAGCAGCCAATATCCCCCCCCTCAGCGGTGGAGGGCGCGTGGGGAGACCCAGTACTTC. This translates into CTSSQYPPPQRWRARGETQYF.